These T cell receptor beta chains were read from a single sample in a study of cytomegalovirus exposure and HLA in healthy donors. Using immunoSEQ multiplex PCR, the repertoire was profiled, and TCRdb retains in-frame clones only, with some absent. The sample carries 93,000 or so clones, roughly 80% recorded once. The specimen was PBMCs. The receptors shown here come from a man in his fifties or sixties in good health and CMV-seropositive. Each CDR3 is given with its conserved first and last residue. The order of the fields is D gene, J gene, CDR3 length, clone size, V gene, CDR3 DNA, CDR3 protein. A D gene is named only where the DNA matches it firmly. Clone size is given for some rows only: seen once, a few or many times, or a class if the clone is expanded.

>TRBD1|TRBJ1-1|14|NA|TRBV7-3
TGTGCCAGCAGCCCCGACGGGACAGGAACTGAAGCTTTCTTT
CASSPDGTGTEAFF
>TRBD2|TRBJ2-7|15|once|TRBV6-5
TGTGCCAGCAGTCCCTTAGCGGGAGGGAGAAGCGAGCAGTACTTC
CASSPLAGGRSEQYF
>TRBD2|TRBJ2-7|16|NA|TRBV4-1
TGCGCCAGCAGCCAGTCCTCCTTAGCGGGAGAGTACGAGCAGTACTTC
CASSQSSLAGEYEQYF
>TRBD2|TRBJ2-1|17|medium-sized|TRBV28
TGTGCCAGCAGTTTATTGCTGCGGGGGAGCTCCTACAATGAGCAGTTCTTC
CASSLLLRGSSYNEQFF
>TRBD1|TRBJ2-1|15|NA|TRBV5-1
TGCGCCAGCAGCTTTGGACAGGGAGCCTACAATGAGCAGTTCTTC
CASSFGQGAYNEQFF
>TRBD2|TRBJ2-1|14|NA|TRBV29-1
TGCAGCGTTGAAGGGTGGGAGGGATACAATGAGCAGTTCTTC
CSVEGWEGYNEQFF
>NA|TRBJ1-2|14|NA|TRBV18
TGTGCCAGCTCACCACCGGCAGGTAGCTATGGCTACACCTTC
CASSPPAGSYGYTF
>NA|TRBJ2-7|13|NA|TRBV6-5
TGTGCCAGCAGTTACGGGCAGCACTACGAGCAGTACTTC
CASSYGQHYEQYF
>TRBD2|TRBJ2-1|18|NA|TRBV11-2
TGTGCCAGCAGCTTAGCTCGACTAGCGGGAGGGGGGGAGGATGAGCAGTTCTTC
CASSLARLAGGGEDEQFF
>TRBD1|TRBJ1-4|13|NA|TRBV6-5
TGTGCCAGCGGGGGGACAGATAATGAAAAACTGTTTTTT
CASGGTDNEKLFF
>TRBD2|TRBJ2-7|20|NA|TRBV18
TGTGCCAGCTCACCACGGAGAGCGGGAGGCCCCAGAGTGGTTGCCTCCGAGCAGTACTTC
CASSPRRAGGPRVVASEQYF
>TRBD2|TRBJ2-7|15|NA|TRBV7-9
TGTGCCAGCAGCCCTAGCGGGGCTCGCCCCTACGAGCAGTACTTC
CASSPSGARPYEQYF
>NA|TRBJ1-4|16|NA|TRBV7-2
TGTGCCAGCAGCTTACTTGGAAGGGACGGGAGGGGAATGGCTGTTTTT
CASSLLGRDGRGMAVF
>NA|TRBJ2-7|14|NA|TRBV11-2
TGTGCCAGCAGCTTACGTCCAGACATCTACGAGCAGTACTTC
CASSLRPDIYEQYF
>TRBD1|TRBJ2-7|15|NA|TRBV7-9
TGTTCCAGCAGCTTAGGCGGGACAGGGCTCTACGAGCAGTACTTC
CSSSLGGTGLYEQYF
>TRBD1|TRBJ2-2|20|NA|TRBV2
TGTGCCAGCAGTGAAGCGCTGGGGACAGGGCTCCCCATTAACACCGGGGAGCTGTTTTTT
CASSEALGTGLPINTGELFF
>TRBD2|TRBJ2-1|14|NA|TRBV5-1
TGCGCCAGCAGCCCCCAGACTAGCTCCAATGAGCAGTTCTTC
CASSPQTSSNEQFF
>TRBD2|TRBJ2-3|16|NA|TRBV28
TGTGCCAGCAGTTTAATCGGTTTCGGGGGGACAGATACGCAGTATTTT
CASSLIGFGGTDTQYF
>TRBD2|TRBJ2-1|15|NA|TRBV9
TGTGCCAGCAGCGTAGAATTACTAGCGAGCAATGAGCAGTTCTTC
CASSVELLASNEQFF
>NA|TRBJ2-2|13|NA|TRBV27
TGTGCCAGCAGTCCTCGTCGACAGGGGGAGCTGTTTTTT
CASSPRRQGELFF
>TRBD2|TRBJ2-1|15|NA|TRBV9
TGTGCCAGCAGCCCTGGGACTAGTCCCGAGGGTGAGCAGTTCTTC
CASSPGTSPEGEQFF
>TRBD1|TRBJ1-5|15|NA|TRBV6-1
TGTGCCAGCAGTCCAGGGGGGACCATTAATCAGCCCCAGCATTTT
CASSPGGTINQPQHF
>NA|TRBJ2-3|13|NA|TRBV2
TGTGCCAGCAGTGAAAGGGGTCCAGATACGCAGTATTTT
CASSERGPDTQYF